Sequencing of this T cell receptor (beta chain) was carried out in a study of blood T cell repertoires in COVID-19. About the research overall: The United States, Italy and Spain were the sources of the acute and convalescent COVID-19 samples. Nucleic acid was either cDNA or gDNA, and it came from T cells, B-cell-depleted T cells, or PBMCs.

Source study methods: Scientists estimated how many nucleated cells there were by amplifying reference gene primers. Data came from immunoSEQ multiplex PCR; TCRdb stores just in-frame clones and leaves some out. The V and J calls and clone size were taken over from that table, and D and trimming were inferred from the DNA. The sample includes 200,000 to 250,000 clones, less than 90% of them seen just once. This CDR3 is 13 amino acids long. Germline V lookup: CDR1 SGHTA, CDR2 FQGNSA. Trimming stripped 5 bases from V and 4 bases from J, with 10 bases between. The sample was peripheral blood. The receptor was derived from a man in his sixties with acute or convalescent COVID-19. This chain connects TRBV7-2 to TRBJ2-3; possible D gene TRBD1, 6 bases. CDR3 sequence reads: CASSLQGADTQYF. In DNA form, the CDR3 reads TGTGCCAGCAGCCTACAGGGCGCAGATACGCAGTATTTT.